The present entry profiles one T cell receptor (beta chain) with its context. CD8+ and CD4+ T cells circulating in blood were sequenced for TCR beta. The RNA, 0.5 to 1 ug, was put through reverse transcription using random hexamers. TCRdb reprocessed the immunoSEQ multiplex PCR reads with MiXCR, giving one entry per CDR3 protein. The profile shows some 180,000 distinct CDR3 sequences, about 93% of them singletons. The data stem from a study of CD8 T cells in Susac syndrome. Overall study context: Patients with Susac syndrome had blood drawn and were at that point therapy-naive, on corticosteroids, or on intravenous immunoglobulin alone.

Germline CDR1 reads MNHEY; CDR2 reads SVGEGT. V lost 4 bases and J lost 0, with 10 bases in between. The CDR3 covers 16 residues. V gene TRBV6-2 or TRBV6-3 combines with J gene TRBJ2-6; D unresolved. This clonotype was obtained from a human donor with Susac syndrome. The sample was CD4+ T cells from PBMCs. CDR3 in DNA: TGTGCCAGCAGTTCTAACCTCCTCTCTGGGGCCAACGTCCTGACTTTC. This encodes CASSSNLLSGANVLTF.